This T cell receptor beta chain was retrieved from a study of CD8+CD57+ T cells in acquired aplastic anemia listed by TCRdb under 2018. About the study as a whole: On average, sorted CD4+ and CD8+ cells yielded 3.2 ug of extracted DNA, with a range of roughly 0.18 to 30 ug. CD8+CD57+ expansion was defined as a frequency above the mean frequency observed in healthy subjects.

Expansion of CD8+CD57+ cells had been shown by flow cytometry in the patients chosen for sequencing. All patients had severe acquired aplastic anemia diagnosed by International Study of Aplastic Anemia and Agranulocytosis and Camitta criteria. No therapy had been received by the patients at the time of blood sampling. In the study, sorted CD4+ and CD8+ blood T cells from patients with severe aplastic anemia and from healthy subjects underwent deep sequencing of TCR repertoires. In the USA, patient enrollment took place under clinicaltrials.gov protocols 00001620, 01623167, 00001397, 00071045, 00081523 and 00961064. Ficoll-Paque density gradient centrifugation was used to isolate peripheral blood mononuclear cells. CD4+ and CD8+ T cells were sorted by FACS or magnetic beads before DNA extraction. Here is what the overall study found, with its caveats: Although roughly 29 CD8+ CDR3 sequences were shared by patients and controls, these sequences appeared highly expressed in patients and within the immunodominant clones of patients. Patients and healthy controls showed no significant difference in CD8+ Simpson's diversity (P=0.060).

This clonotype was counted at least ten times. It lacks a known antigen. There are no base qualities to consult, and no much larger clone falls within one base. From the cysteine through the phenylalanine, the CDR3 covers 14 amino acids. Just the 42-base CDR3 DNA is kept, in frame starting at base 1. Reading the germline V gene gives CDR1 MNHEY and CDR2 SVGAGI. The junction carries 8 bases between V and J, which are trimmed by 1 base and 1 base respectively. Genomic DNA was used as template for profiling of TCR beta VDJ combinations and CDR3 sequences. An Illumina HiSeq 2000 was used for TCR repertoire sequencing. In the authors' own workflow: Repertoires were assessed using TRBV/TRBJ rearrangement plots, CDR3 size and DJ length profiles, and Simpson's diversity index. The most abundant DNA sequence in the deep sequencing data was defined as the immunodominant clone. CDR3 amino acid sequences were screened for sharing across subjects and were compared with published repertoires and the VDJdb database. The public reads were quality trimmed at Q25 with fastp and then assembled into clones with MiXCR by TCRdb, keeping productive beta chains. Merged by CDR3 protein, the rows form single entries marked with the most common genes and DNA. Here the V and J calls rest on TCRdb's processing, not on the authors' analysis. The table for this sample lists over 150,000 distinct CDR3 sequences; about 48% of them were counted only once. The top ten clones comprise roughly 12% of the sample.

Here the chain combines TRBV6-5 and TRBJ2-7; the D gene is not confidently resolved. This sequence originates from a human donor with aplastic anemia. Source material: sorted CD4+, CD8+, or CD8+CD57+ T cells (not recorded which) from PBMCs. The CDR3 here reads CASSYFGESYEQYF. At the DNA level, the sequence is TGTGCCAGCAGTTACTTTGGGGAATCCTACGAGCAGTACTTC.